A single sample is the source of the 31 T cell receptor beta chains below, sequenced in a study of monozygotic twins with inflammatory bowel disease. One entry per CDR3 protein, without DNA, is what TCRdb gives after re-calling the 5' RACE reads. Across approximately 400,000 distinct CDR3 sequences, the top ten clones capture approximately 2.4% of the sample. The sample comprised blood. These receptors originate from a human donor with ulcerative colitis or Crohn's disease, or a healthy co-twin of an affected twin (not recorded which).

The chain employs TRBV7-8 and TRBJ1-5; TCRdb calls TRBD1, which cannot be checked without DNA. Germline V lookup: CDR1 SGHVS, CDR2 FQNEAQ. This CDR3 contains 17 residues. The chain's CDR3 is CASSLEGQGGGNQPQHF.

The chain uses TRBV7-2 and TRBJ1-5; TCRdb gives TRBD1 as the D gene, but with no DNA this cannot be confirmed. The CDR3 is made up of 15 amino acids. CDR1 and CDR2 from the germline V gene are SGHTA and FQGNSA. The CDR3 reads CASSYRGLGNQPQHF.

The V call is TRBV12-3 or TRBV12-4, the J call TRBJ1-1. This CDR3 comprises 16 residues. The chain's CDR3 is CASSLRQGPLNTEAFF.

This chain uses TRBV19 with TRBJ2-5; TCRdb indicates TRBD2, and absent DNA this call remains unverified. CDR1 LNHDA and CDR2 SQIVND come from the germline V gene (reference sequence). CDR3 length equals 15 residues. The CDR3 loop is CASSITGGPQETQYF.

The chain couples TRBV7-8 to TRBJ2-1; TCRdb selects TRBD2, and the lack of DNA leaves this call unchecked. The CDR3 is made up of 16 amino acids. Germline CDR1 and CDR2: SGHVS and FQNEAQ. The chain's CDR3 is CASSLVWSSGGVGQFF.

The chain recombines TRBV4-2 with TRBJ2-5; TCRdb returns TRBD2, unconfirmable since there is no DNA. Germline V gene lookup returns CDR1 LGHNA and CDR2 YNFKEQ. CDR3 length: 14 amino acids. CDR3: CASSQAGGPETQYF.

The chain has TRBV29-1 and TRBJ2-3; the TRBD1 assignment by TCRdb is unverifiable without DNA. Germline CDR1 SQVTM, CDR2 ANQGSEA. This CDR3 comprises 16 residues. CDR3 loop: CSANGVGTGSTDTQYF.

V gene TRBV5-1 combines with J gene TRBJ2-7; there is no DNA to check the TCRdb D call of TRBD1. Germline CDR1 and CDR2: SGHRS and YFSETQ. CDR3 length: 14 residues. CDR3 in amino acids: CASSFQGQTYEQYF.

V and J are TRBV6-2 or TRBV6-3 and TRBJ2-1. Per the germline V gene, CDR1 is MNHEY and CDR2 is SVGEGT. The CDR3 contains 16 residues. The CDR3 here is CASSYSGIRNYNEQFF.

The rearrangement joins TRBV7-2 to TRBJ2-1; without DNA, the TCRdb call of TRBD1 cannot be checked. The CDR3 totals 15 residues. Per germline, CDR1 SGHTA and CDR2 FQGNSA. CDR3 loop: CASSSPLHPYNEQFF. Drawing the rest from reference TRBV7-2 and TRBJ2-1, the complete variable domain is GAGVSQSPSNKVTEKGKDVELRCDPISGHTALYWYRQSLGQGLEFLIYFQGNSAPDKSGLPSDRFSAERTGGSVSTLTIQRTQQEDSAVYLCASSSPLHPYNEQFFGPGTRLTVL.

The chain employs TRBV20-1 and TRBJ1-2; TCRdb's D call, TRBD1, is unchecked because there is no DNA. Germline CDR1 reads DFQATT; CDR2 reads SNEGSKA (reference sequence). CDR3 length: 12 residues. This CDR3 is CSASPLGYGYTF.

The CDR3 loop is CASSLAGGPANYGYTF. V and J are TRBV7-9 and TRBJ1-2. CDR1 and CDR2 (germline): SEHNR, FQNEAQ (reference sequence). This CDR3 is built from 16 residues.

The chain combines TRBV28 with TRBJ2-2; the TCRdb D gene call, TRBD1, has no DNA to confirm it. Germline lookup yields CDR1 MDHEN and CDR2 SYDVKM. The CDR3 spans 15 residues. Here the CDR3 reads CASSLSGGAPGELFF.

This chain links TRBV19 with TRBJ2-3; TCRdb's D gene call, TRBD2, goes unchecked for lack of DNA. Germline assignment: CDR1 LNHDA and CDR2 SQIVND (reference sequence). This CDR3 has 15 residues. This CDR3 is CASSQAGARTDTQYF.

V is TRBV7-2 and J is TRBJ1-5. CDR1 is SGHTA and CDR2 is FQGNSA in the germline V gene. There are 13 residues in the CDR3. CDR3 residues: CASSSERNQPQHF.

The CDR3 sequence: CASSSHAGTGVYNEQFF. J is TRBJ2-1 and V is TRBV27; no DNA is available, so the TRBD1 call from TCRdb remains unchecked. CDR1 and CDR2 (germline): MNHEY, SMNVEV (reference sequence). The CDR3 is 17 residues long.

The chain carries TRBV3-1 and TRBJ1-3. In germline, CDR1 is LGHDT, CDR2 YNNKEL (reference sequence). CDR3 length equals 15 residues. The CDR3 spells CASSPQGLSGNTIYF.

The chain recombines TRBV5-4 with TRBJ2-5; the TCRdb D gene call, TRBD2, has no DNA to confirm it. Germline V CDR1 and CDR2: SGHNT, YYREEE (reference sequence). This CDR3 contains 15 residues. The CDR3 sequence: CASSLAAGSQETQYF.

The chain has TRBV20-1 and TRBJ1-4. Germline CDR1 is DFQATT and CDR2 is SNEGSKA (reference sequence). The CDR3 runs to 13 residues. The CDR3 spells CSARGSEDVARSF.

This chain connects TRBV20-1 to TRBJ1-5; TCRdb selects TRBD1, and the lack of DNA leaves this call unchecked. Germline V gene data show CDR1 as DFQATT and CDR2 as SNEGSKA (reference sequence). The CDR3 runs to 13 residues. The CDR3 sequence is CSVTGTDNQPQHF.

The CDR3 is CASSPPGTYTYEQYF. The gene calls are TRBV5-5 and TRBJ2-7; TCRdb reports TRBD1, a call that lacks DNA to check it against. From germline, CDR1 is SGHKS and CDR2 YYEKEE (reference sequence). This CDR3 is built from 15 residues.

The CDR3 spells CASRPDRGLYNEQFF. The chain couples TRBV6-1 to TRBJ2-1; TCRdb calls TRBD1, which cannot be checked without DNA. CDR1 is MNHNS, CDR2 SASEGT, per germline. This CDR3 has 15 residues.

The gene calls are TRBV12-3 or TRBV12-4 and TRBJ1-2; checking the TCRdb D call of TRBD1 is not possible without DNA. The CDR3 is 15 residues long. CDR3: CASSSGQRANYGYTF.

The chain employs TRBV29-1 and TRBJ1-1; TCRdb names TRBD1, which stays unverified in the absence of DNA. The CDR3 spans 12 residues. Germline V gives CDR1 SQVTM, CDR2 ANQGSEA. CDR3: CSVEGDATEAFF.

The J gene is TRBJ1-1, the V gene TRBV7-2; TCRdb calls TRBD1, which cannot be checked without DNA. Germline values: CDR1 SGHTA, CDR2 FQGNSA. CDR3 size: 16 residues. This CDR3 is CASSLTPKTGGTEAFF.

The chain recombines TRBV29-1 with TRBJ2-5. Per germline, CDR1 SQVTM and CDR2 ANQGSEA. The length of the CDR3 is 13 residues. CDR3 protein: CSVEEGRLETQYF. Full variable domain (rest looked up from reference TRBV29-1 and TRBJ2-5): SAVISQKPSRDICQRGTSLTIQCQVDSQVTMMFWYRQQPGQSLTLIATANQGSEATYESGFVIDKFPISRPNLTFSTLTVSNMSPEDSSIYLCSVEEGRLETQYFGPGTRLLVL.

The CDR3 sequence: CASSYSGATYYGYTF. V is TRBV6-2 or TRBV6-3 and J is TRBJ1-2; TCRdb indicates TRBD1, and absent DNA this call remains unverified. The CDR3 covers 15 residues. Germline-derived CDR1 and CDR2 are MNHEY and SVGEGT.

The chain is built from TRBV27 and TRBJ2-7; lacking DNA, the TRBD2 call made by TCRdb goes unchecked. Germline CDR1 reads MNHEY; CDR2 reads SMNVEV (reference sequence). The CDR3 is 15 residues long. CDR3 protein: CASSFTGTSGHEQYF.

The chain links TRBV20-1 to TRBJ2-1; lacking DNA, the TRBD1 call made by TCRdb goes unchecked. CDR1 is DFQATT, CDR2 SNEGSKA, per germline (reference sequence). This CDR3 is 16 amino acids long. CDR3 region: CSARATGKGLYNEQFF.

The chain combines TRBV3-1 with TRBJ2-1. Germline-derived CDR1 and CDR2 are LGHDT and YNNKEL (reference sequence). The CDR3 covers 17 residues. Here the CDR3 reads CASSQGSSLGAYNEQFF.

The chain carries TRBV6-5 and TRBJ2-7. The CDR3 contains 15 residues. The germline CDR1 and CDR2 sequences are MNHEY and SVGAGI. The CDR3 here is CASSYSSGSTYEQYF.